Listed below are T cell receptor beta chains from one sample, sequenced in a study of shared clonotypes between healthy human individuals. Method: immunoSEQ multiplex PCR; TCRdb's copy keeps in-frame clones and lacks some. In the table there are 1,500,000 or so clones, approximately 98.5% of which are singletons. The sequencing input was naive CD4+ T cells sorted from blood. The receptors here all came from a young man in good health. Both conserved end residues are part of each CDR3. The order of the fields is V gene, J gene, CDR3 protein.

v_call: TRBV18
j_call: TRBJ2-2
cdr3_aa: CASSPSFGNTGELFF

v_call: TRBV7-8
j_call: TRBJ1-5
cdr3_aa: CASSLGGGRVQPQHF

v_call: TRBV10-3
j_call: TRBJ2-7
cdr3_aa: CAISDLAPYEQYF

v_call: TRBV6-4
j_call: TRBJ2-2
cdr3_aa: CASSRGTGNTGELFF

v_call: TRBV19
j_call: TRBJ2-7
cdr3_aa: CASSTSLGDPSYEQYF

v_call: TRBV15
j_call: TRBJ2-1
cdr3_aa: CATSRLSVTGLGEQFF

v_call: TRBV5-1
j_call: TRBJ2-7
cdr3_aa: CASSLEGFYEQYF

v_call: TRBV7-6
j_call: TRBJ1-2
cdr3_aa: CASSRSPNPETNYGYTF

v_call: TRBV15
j_call: TRBJ1-2
cdr3_aa: CATSTDSYGYTF

v_call: TRBV11-2
j_call: TRBJ2-1
cdr3_aa: CASSLAEGAGYNEQFF

v_call: TRBV25-1
j_call: TRBJ1-1
cdr3_aa: CASSDHRRTEAFF

v_call: TRBV6-1
j_call: TRBJ2-3
cdr3_aa: CASIALGASGSTQYF

v_call: TRBV5-1
j_call: TRBJ2-3
cdr3_aa: CASSSPGADTQYF

v_call: TRBV19
j_call: TRBJ1-1
cdr3_aa: CASSIEGSTHTEAFF

v_call: TRBV4-3
j_call: TRBJ2-7
cdr3_aa: CASSPGYSAYREQYF

v_call: TRBV5-5
j_call: TRBJ2-7
cdr3_aa: CASSFGQAAYEQYF

v_call: TRBV28
j_call: TRBJ1-5
cdr3_aa: CASSLRTGRYSNQPQHF

v_call: TRBV6-1
j_call: TRBJ2-1
cdr3_aa: CASSRTRTNNEQFF

v_call: TRBV2
j_call: TRBJ2-2
cdr3_aa: CADRLLGGRAGELFF

v_call: TRBV18
j_call: TRBJ2-3
cdr3_aa: CASSRDVGTDTQYF

v_call: TRBV5-4
j_call: TRBJ1-2
cdr3_aa: CASSLALFGFVGYTF

v_call: TRBV5-1
j_call: TRBJ2-7
cdr3_aa: CASSLDLAGGREQYF

v_call: TRBV28
j_call: TRBJ2-7
cdr3_aa: CASSLFSGRREQYF

v_call: TRBV2
j_call: TRBJ1-5
cdr3_aa: CASSGRVGGNQPQHF

v_call: TRBV5-6
j_call: TRBJ1-1
cdr3_aa: CASSLGTYTEAFF

v_call: TRBV2
j_call: TRBJ1-2
cdr3_aa: CASRGQLNYGYTF

v_call: TRBV5-1
j_call: TRBJ2-1
cdr3_aa: CASSEGSAYNEQFF

v_call: TRBV21-1
j_call: TRBJ1-5
cdr3_aa: CASTPGQVHQPQHF

v_call: TRBV18
j_call: TRBJ1-1
cdr3_aa: CASSPSTGPTEAFF

v_call: TRBV18
j_call: TRBJ2-7
cdr3_aa: CASSPGQASEQYF

v_call: TRBV21-1
j_call: TRBJ1-1
cdr3_aa: CASSKGQGPEAFF

v_call: TRBV10-3
j_call: TRBJ2-7
cdr3_aa: CAISESPAGELYEQYF

v_call: TRBV7-9
j_call: TRBJ2-5
cdr3_aa: CASRSGRLYQETQYF

v_call: TRBV7-3
j_call: TRBJ2-1
cdr3_aa: CASSELANEQFF

v_call: TRBV18
j_call: TRBJ2-1
cdr3_aa: CASSPTRSYNEQFF

v_call: TRBV7-9
j_call: TRBJ1-5
cdr3_aa: CASSLAGGVNQPQHF

v_call: TRBV7-2
j_call: TRBJ2-5
cdr3_aa: CASSLGPGGQETQYF

v_call: TRBV7-2
j_call: TRBJ2-1
cdr3_aa: CASSPQAGSYNEQFF

v_call: TRBV14
j_call: TRBJ2-1
cdr3_aa: CASSSLLYNEQFF

v_call: TRBV18
j_call: TRBJ2-3
cdr3_aa: CASSPLSWLGRIPDTQYF

v_call: TRBV28
j_call: TRBJ2-3
cdr3_aa: CASRYSGLARGEHTDTQYF

v_call: TRBV6-6
j_call: TRBJ2-3
cdr3_aa: CASSYGTDTQYF

v_call: TRBV21-1
j_call: TRBJ1-2
cdr3_aa: CASSNPDGYFYGYTF

v_call: TRBV5-1
j_call: TRBJ1-2
cdr3_aa: CASSSPTGTGSGYTF

v_call: TRBV7-9
j_call: TRBJ1-3
cdr3_aa: CASSYRQLKGNTIYF

v_call: TRBV10-2
j_call: TRBJ2-7
cdr3_aa: CASRDRSAGEQYF

v_call: TRBV6-1
j_call: TRBJ1-5
cdr3_aa: CASSETGTGEPQHF

v_call: TRBV2
j_call: TRBJ1-5
cdr3_aa: CASRSGRRVDQPQHF

v_call: TRBV28
j_call: TRBJ1-4
cdr3_aa: CASSFAQAKLFF

v_call: TRBV7-9
j_call: TRBJ1-1
cdr3_aa: CAIVRAASTWTEAFF